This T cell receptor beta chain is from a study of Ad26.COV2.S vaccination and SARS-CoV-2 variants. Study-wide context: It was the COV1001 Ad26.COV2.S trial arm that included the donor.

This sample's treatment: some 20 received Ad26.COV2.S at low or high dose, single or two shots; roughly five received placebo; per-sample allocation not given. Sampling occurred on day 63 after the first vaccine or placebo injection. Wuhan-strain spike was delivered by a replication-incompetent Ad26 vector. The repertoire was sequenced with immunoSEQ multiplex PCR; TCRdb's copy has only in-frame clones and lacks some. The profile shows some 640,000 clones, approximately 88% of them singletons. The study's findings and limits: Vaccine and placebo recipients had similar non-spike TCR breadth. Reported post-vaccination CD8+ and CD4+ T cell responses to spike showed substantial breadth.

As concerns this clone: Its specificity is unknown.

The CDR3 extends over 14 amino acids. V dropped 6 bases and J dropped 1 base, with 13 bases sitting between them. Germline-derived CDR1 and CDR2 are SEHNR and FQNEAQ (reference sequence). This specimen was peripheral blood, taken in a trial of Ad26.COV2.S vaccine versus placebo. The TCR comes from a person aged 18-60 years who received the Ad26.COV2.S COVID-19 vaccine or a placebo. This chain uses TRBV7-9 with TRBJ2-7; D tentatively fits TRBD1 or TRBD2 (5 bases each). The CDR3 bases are TGTGCCAGCAGTTCAGGGTGGAGGTCCTACGAGCAGTACTTC. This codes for CASSSGWRSYEQYF.